Following are 14 T cell receptor beta chains from one sample sequenced in a study of Graves' ophthalmopathy and Graves' hyperthyroidism. RNA transcripts provided the template for amplifying TCR beta CDR3 regions. First-round RT-PCR used HTBI primers; second-round multiplex PCR followed. TCRdb reprocessed the multiplex PCR reads via MiXCR and lists one record per CDR3 protein. This sample yields 200,000 to 250,000 distinct CDR3 sequences, of which roughly 21% are seen a single time; roughly 45% belongs to the top ten. Sequenced sample: peripheral blood. These receptors came from a woman in her fifties or sixties with Graves' ophthalmopathy.

This clonotype was seen ten or more times. This chain connects TRBV30 to TRBJ2-7; 8 bases match TRBD2. Per germline, CDR1 GTSNPN and CDR2 SVGIG (reference sequence). V gave up 1 base and J gave up 4 bases; unmatched junction bases: 6. The CDR3 length is 14 residues. DNA of the CDR3: TGTGCCTGGAGTGGTGGAGGACTAGCATACGAGCAGTACTTC. Its translation is CAWSGGGLAYEQYF.

The chain is built from TRBV20-1 and TRBJ1-5; 7 bases map to TRBD1. Losses at the gene ends were 6 bases for V and 3 bases for J; bases not matched to a gene: 8. The CDR3 runs 14 residues. Germline V gene lookup returns CDR1 DFQATT and CDR2 SNEGSKA (reference sequence). CDR3 region: CSASRDRLNQPQHF. CDR3 DNA: TGCAGTGCCAGCCGGGACAGACTCAATCAGCCCCAGCATTTT.

J is TRBJ1-2 and V is TRBV6-5; D is perhaps TRBD1 (6 bases). There are 15 residues in the CDR3. Germline assignment: CDR1 MNHEY and CDR2 SVGAGI. V lost 2 bases and J 2 bases, leaving 12 bases between the germline ends. The CDR3 DNA reads TGTGCCAGCAGTTACCACGGACAGAGAAACTATGGCTACACCTTC. Protein product: CASSYHGQRNYGYTF.

This clonotype was observed a handful of times. The chain is built from TRBV19 and TRBJ2-2; the D call may be TRBD1 or TRBD2 (5 bases each). The germline V gene has CDR1 LNHDA and CDR2 SQIVND (reference sequence). The CDR3 runs 15 residues. V was shortened by 4 bases and J by 6 bases, with 15 bases between the two germline ends. The CDR3 DNA reads TGTGCCAGTAGTACGGGACCATCATGGGCCGGGGAGCTGTTTTTT. The encoded protein is CASSTGPSWAGELFF. Full variable domain (missing parts from reference TRBV19 and TRBJ2-2): DGGITQSPKYLFRKEGQNVTLSCEQNLNHDAMYWYRQDPGQGLRLIYYSQIVNDFQKGDIAEGYSVSREKKESFPLTVTSAQKNPTAFYLCASSTGPSWAGELFFGEGSRLTVL.

The chain recombines TRBV20-1 with TRBJ2-7, with a weak D call TRBD1 (5 bases). This CDR3 is 12 amino acids long. The V gene lost 5 bases and the J gene lost 2 bases, with 10 bases spanning the gap. Germline lookup yields CDR1 DFQATT and CDR2 SNEGSKA (reference sequence). The CDR3 DNA sequence: TGCAGTGCTCAGGGCGGCGCCTACGAGCAGTACTTC. Its protein is CSAQGGAYEQYF.

This clonotype was picked up many times. This chain connects TRBV19 to TRBJ2-7; TRBD2 aligns across 9 bases. Germline V lookup: CDR1 LNHDA, CDR2 SQIVND (reference sequence). The CDR3 contains 16 residues. J gave up 5 bases and V 7 bases, and 15 bases lay outside the gene matches. DNA of the CDR3: TGTGCCAGTACCCCTGGGAGCGGGAGGTTGCTAAACGAGCAGTACTTC. Protein product: CASTPGSGRLLNEQYF.

This clonotype occurred many times. The chain recombines TRBV6-2 or TRBV6-3 with TRBJ2-7; 9 bases are shared with TRBD2. Germline CDR1 reads MNHEY; CDR2 reads SVGEGT. V was pared by 2 bases and J by 0 bases, with 11 bases of the junction left unmatched. The CDR3 totals 18 residues. CDR3 amino acids: CASSYRWTSDLFSYEQYF. DNA of the CDR3: TGTGCCAGCAGTTACCGCTGGACTAGCGACTTATTCTCCTACGAGCAGTACTTC.

This clonotype has more than one count but fewer than ten. The chain uses TRBV4-1 and TRBJ1-1, with 9 bases fitting TRBD1. The germline V gene has CDR1 MGHRA and CDR2 YSYEKL. The CDR3 extends over 14 amino acids. Losses at the gene ends were 3 bases for V and 14 bases for J; bases not matched to a gene: 13. This CDR3 reads CASSQLQGAPDLFF. The DNA for the CDR3 is TGCGCCAGCAGCCAGTTACAGGGGGCCCCTGATCTGTTCTTT.

V usage is TRBV10-2 and J usage is TRBJ2-7; D possibly matches TRBD1 or TRBD2 (6 bases each). V was pared by 4 bases and J by 0 bases, with 16 bases between. This CDR3 is built from 16 residues. The germline V gene encodes CDR1 WSHSY and CDR2 SAAADI. CDR3 DNA sequence: TGCGCCAGCAGTGGGATCCTAGGGGGGAGCTCCTACGAGCAGTACTTC. Its protein product is CASSGILGGSSYEQYF.

This clonotype appeared many times. The CDR3 sequence is CASSPGARTFDTGELFF. As DNA, the CDR3 is TGCGCCAGTAGCCCGGGCGCACGGACGTTCGACACCGGGGAGCTGTTTTTT. This sequence joins TRBV5-1 and TRBJ2-2; D is uncertain. Per germline, CDR1 SGHRS and CDR2 YFSETQ. V was shortened by 8 bases and J by 3 bases, with 23 bases between the two germline ends. The length of the CDR3 is 17 residues.

This clonotype has ten or more counts. V usage is TRBV7-8 and J usage is TRBJ2-7; D is undetermined. Germline CDR1 is SGHVS and CDR2 is FQNEAQ. V was clipped by 3 bases and J by 4 bases, with 10 bases between them. This CDR3 has 13 residues. The CDR3 is CASSLVTGYEQYF. The CDR3 DNA is TGTGCCAGCAGCTTGGTGACTGGATACGAGCAGTACTTC. The full variable domain, with the rest looked up from reference TRBV7-8 and TRBJ2-7, is GAGVSQSPRYKVAKRGQDVALRCDPISGHVSLFWYQQALGQGPEFLTYFQNEAQLDKSGLPSDRFFAERPEGSVSTLKIQRTQQEDSAVYLCASSLVTGYEQYFGPGTRLTVT.

This clonotype was counted ten times or more. The V gene is TRBV7-8, the J gene TRBJ2-3; D is perhaps TRBD2 (5 bases). V dropped 0 bases and J dropped 4 bases, with 8 bases sitting between them. Germline V lookup: CDR1 SGHVS, CDR2 FQNEAQ. The CDR3 has 14 amino acids. CDR3 region: CASSLAYGADTQYF. In DNA, the CDR3 is TGTGCCAGCAGCTTAGCGTACGGGGCAGATACGCAGTATTTT.

This clonotype turned up a few times. This rearrangement joins TRBV19 to TRBJ1-5, with a possible D match to TRBD1 (5 bases). V lost 1 base, J lost 10 bases, and 11 bases lay in between. Germline CDR1 LNHDA, CDR2 SQIVND (reference sequence). CDR3 length: 13 amino acids. DNA for the CDR3: TGTGCCAGTAGTATAGGGGGGAACTCACCCCAGCATTTT. This sequence encodes CASSIGGNSPQHF.

This clonotype has a count of ten or more. V and J are TRBV5-1 and TRBJ2-5, with D maybe TRBD2 (6 bases). The CDR3 contains 15 residues. Germline V gives CDR1 SGHRS, CDR2 YFSETQ. V gave up 4 bases and J gave up 1 base, with 14 bases separating them. The CDR3 DNA sequence: TGCGCCAGCAGCGGATCGGGGGACTTCCAAGAGACCCAGTACTTC. Translation: CASSGSGDFQETQYF.